What follows are 18 T cell receptor beta chains derived from one specimen sequenced in a study of cytomegalovirus exposure and HLA in healthy donors. PCR primers comprised 60 Vbeta and 13 Jbeta primers. Method: immunoSEQ multiplex PCR; TCRdb's copy keeps in-frame clones and lacks some. The table shows roughly 150,000 clones, with roughly 70% occurring only once. The sequenced material came from PBMCs. Every receptor here comes from a woman aged 18-29 years in good health and CMV-seropositive.

J is TRBJ2-1 and V is TRBV6-4; TRBD2 matches 13 bases. The CDR3 runs to 14 residues. V was pared by 3 bases and J by 7 bases, with 0 bases of the junction left unmatched. Germline V gives CDR1 MRHNA, CDR2 SNTAGT. The CDR3, as DNA: TGTGCCAGCAGTGAACTAGCGGGGGGGAATGAGCAGTTCTTC. Translation: CASSELAGGNEQFF.

The V and J genes are TRBV19 and TRBJ1-3; D may be TRBD1 (5 bases). Trimming removed 6 bases at V and 2 bases at J, with 17 bases between. This CDR3 region has 16 residues. Germline-derived CDR1 and CDR2 are LNHDA and SQIVND (reference sequence). The CDR3: CASRIAGSLAGNTIYF. The CDR3 bases are TGTGCCAGTAGGATTGCAGGGTCGTTGGCTGGAAACACCATATATTTT.

The chain is built from TRBV7-2 and TRBJ1-1, with 7 positions matching TRBD1. The V and J ends lost 3 bases and 4 bases, in that order; junction bases with no gene match: 11. The germline V gene has CDR1 SGHTA and CDR2 FQGNSA. The CDR3 spans 16 residues. CDR3 sequence: CASSFRGGAGGTEAFF. CDR3 nucleotides: TGTGCCAGCAGCTTCAGGGGGGGTGCGGGAGGCACTGAAGCTTTCTTT.

The chain uses TRBV5-1 and TRBJ2-2; 7 bases align to TRBD1. The germline gives CDR1 SGHRS, CDR2 YFSETQ. V lost 6 bases and J lost 2; bases outside the gene matches: 4. This CDR3 has 14 amino acids. Written as DNA, the CDR3 is TGCGCCAGCAATACAGGGGCCAACACCGGGGAGCTGTTTTTT. Its protein product is CASNTGANTGELFF.

This chain uses TRBV7-9 with TRBJ1-1; no clear D. CDR3 length: 12 amino acids. Germline V gives CDR1 SEHNR, CDR2 FQNEAQ (reference sequence). V lost 2 bases to trimming and J lost 1 base, with 2 bases between them. The CDR3 DNA reads TGTGCCAGCAGCTTACAGAACACTGAAGCTTTCTTT. Protein product: CASSLQNTEAFF.

This clone was detected only a few times. The chain has TRBV5-1 and TRBJ1-2; a possible D gene is TRBD1 (6 bases). The V end was cut by 4 bases, the J end by 8 bases, with 9 bases between. CDR1 SGHRS and CDR2 YFSETQ come from the germline V gene. This CDR3 comprises 11 residues. This CDR3 reads CASSDDRGYTF. CDR3 nucleotides: TGCGCCAGCAGCGATGACAGGGGCTACACCTTC.

The chain employs TRBV5-1 and TRBJ1-2; D call uncertain. Trimming cost V 0 bases and J 4 bases, with 7 bases left between them. Germline V gene sequence: CDR1 SGHRS, CDR2 YFSETQ. The CDR3 contains 13 residues. For the CDR3, the DNA is TGCGCCAGCAGCTTGGCCGCCGGCTATGGCTACACCTTC. Translated: CASSLAAGYGYTF. The full variable domain, its missing parts supplied by reference TRBV5-1 and TRBJ1-2, is KAGVTQTPRYLIKTRGQQVTLSCSPISGHRSVSWYQQTPGQGLQFLFEYFSETQRNKGNFPGRFSGRQFSNSRSEMNVSTLELGDSALYLCASSLAAGYGYTFGSGTRLTVV.

This clone was found once. The chain is built from TRBV2 and TRBJ1-1; 9 bases align to TRBD1. Germline assignment: CDR1 SNHLY and CDR2 FYNNEI. J lost 4 bases, V lost 4 bases, and 7 bases had no gene match. The length of the CDR3 is 15 residues. CDR3: CASSGTGVWGTEAFF. CDR3 nucleotide sequence: TGTGCCAGCAGTGGGACAGGGGTATGGGGCACTGAAGCTTTCTTT.

This clone was detected only once. CDR3 sequence: CASSTGTPTSYTGELFF. In DNA, the CDR3 is TGTGCCAGCAGCACGGGGACACCTACCAGTTACACCGGGGAGCTGTTTTTT. This sequence joins TRBV5-5 and TRBJ2-2, with D maybe TRBD1 (6 bases). This CDR3 comprises 17 residues. The germline CDR1 and CDR2 sequences are SGHKS and YYEKEE (reference sequence). V gave up 4 bases and J gave up 3 bases, with 19 bases separating them.

This sequence joins TRBV2 and TRBJ2-1; 9 bases line up with TRBD2. This CDR3 spans 14 amino acids. The ends lost 10 bases at V and 6 bases at J; junction bases unmatched: 10. Germline V CDR1 and CDR2: SNHLY, FYNNEI. The CDR3 bases are TGTGCCACCCTTCCGGGACTAGCTGGCAATGAGCAGTTCTTC. It yields the protein CATLPGLAGNEQFF.

V and J are TRBV5-4 and TRBJ2-1; 12 positions agree with TRBD2. This CDR3 contains 15 residues. Germline CDR1 reads SGHNT; CDR2 reads YYREEE (reference sequence). J was trimmed by 6 bases and V by 4 bases; bases with no gene match: 5. The DNA of the CDR3 is TGTGCCAGCAGCACGGGGGGACTAGCGGGCAATGAGCAGTTCTTC. It is translated as CASSTGGLAGNEQFF.

The chain uses TRBV4-3 and TRBJ1-1; D ambiguous. Germline V gives CDR1 LGHNA, CDR2 YSLEER. The CDR3 is made up of 13 amino acids. Deletions cut 1 base from V and 4 bases from J, with 7 bases between. CDR3 bases: TGCGCCAGCAGCCAAGGTGGCCGCACTGAAGCTTTCTTT. It encodes CASSQGGRTEAFF.

V gene TRBV4-2 combines with J gene TRBJ2-1; TRBD2 agrees at 8 bases. V was pared by 0 bases and J by 3 bases, with 4 bases of the junction left unmatched. Germline V gives CDR1 LGHNA, CDR2 YNFKEQ. This CDR3 has 16 amino acids. CDR3 bases: TGTGCCAGCAGCCAAGACCCGGGGGGGAACTACAATGAGCAGTTCTTC. This codes for CASSQDPGGNYNEQFF.

This clone was detected a few times. The same CDR3 can be traced to other DNA sequences in this sample. V usage is TRBV7-2 and J usage is TRBJ2-3, with TRBD2 matching over 9 bases. CDR3 length: 16 amino acids. The ends lost 5 bases at V and 2 bases at J; junction bases unmatched: 8. From germline, CDR1 is SGHTA and CDR2 FQGNSA. CDR3 region: CASSTGASGATDTQYF. CDR3 nucleotides: TGTGCCAGCAGCACGGGAGCTAGCGGGGCCACAGATACGCAGTATTTT.

The V gene is TRBV29-1, the J gene TRBJ1-1; D is uncertain. Per germline, CDR1 SQVTM and CDR2 ANQGSEA. Trimming removed 4 bases from V and 7 bases from J, with 7 bases in between. The CDR3 loop spans 10 amino acids. The CDR3 sequence is CSVAYGEAFF. CDR3 nucleotides: TGCAGCGTTGCCTACGGTGAAGCTTTCTTT.

The chain couples TRBV5-4 to TRBJ2-2; D is uncertain. There are 16 residues in the CDR3. Germline V gene data show CDR1 as SGHNT and CDR2 as YYREEE (reference sequence). V dropped 0 bases and J dropped 2 bases, with 11 bases sitting between them. The CDR3 bases are TGTGCCAGCAGCTTGGGCCCCTATCTAAACACCGGGGAGCTGTTTTTT. Protein sequence: CASSLGPYLNTGELFF.

V is TRBV5-4 and J is TRBJ2-3, with D possibly TRBD1 on 5 matching bases. This CDR3 spans 15 amino acids. Trimming stripped 5 bases from V and 6 bases from J, with 19 bases between. Germline V gene sequence: CDR1 SGHNT, CDR2 YYREEE (reference sequence). DNA for the CDR3: TGTGCCAGCAGTAGACGCTCCGCCAGGGTTGATACGCAGTATTTT. Amino acids: CASSRRSARVDTQYF.

This chain connects TRBV7-3 to TRBJ1-1; 7 bases match TRBD1. From germline, CDR1 is SGHTA and CDR2 FQGTGA. This CDR3 region has 17 residues. J was trimmed by 6 bases and V by 7 bases; bases with no gene match: 20. This CDR3 is CASNVLGTAPGLAEAFF. The CDR3 nucleotides are TGTGCCAGCAACGTCTTAGGGACAGCGCCGGGCCTCGCTGAAGCTTTCTTT.